These 24 T cell receptor beta chains were all obtained from the same sample, sequenced in a study of blood T cells in healthy people across ages. With a J-beta primer mix and a sample-barcoded 5' primer, a second PCR ran about 7 to 11 cycles. TCRdb ran MiXCR on the 5' RACE reads and lists one entry per CDR3 protein. This sample has 700,000 or so distinct CDR3 sequences, with roughly 43% found just once. Source material: blood. Source of these receptors: a man older than 75 in good health.

Only a few counts were recorded for this clonotype. The rearrangement links TRBV10-3 to TRBJ2-2, with unresolved D. In germline, CDR1 is ENHRY, CDR2 SYGVKD. Trimming left V 2 bases short and J 3 bases short, with 4 bases between. This CDR3 region has 13 residues. This chain's CDR3 is CAISEGYTGELFF. The DNA for the CDR3 is TGTGCCATCAGTGAGGGGTACACCGGGGAGCTGTTTTTT.

The chain combines TRBV4-1 with TRBJ1-2; D gene uncertain. Trimming took 1 base from V and 8 from J, leaving 11 bases between them. The CDR3 runs 13 residues. Germline V gene lookup returns CDR1 MGHRA and CDR2 YSYEKL. CDR3 sequence: CASSQGVGGGYTF. The DNA of the CDR3 is TGCGCCAGCAGCCAAGGCGTGGGAGGGGGCTACACCTTC.

The V gene is TRBV12-3 or TRBV12-4, the J gene TRBJ1-3, with D unclear. Deletions cut 3 bases from V and 0 bases from J, with 6 bases between. The CDR3 consists of 14 residues. The CDR3 nucleotides read TGTGCCAGCAGTTTTATTCTCTCTGGAAACACCATATATTTT. Amino acid sequence: CASSFILSGNTIYF.

This clonotype was observed a handful of times. The rearrangement uses TRBV28 and TRBJ2-1; D is unclear. V lost 8 bases and J lost 4, with 3 bases in between. CDR1 MDHEN and CDR2 SYDVKM come from the germline V gene. The CDR3 spans 10 residues. The CDR3 is CASAYNEQFF. The CDR3 region has the DNA TGTGCCAGCGCTTACAATGAGCAGTTCTTC.

The gene calls are TRBV20-1 and TRBJ2-5, with D unclear. The length of the CDR3 is 15 residues. The germline V gene has CDR1 DFQATT and CDR2 SNEGSKA (reference sequence). Trimming cost V 3 bases and J 7 bases, with 21 bases left between them. As DNA, the CDR3 is TGCAGTGCTAGTATGGCACTTGACCTACGGAGGACCCAGTACTTC. Translating gives CSASMALDLRRTQYF.

The chain uses TRBV2 and TRBJ2-1; D is possibly TRBD2 (5 bases). V gave up 2 bases and J gave up 0 bases, with 8 bases separating them. Germline CDR1 reads SNHLY; CDR2 reads FYNNEI. The length of the CDR3 is 15 residues. The DNA of the CDR3 is TGTGCCAGCAGTGAATTTGGGAGCTCCTACAATGAGCAGTTCTTC. This translates into CASSEFGSSYNEQFF.

This clonotype showed up just a few times. This chain uses TRBV9 with TRBJ2-7; tentative D call: TRBD2 (5 bases). The CDR3 is made up of 16 amino acids. V lost 2 bases, J lost 3 bases, and 18 bases lay in between. CDR1 SGDLS and CDR2 YYNGEE come from the germline V gene. CDR3 residues: CASSVDSGMGNYEQYF. The CDR3 DNA reads as TGTGCCAGCAGCGTCGACTCCGGGATGGGCAACTACGAGCAGTACTTC.

By share of the sample, this clonotype is medium-sized. Given a much more abundant clone one base away, this may be a read error. This CDR3 is CASSEALAEEQYF. In DNA form, the CDR3 reads TGTGCCAGCAGTGAAGCGCTAGCGGAGGAGCAGTACTTC. The chain employs TRBV2 and TRBJ2-5; 7 bases align to TRBD2. Trimming cost V 0 bases and J 11 bases; bases outside gene matches: 6. This CDR3 has 13 amino acids. The germline gives CDR1 SNHLY, CDR2 FYNNEI. Complete variable domain (other parts from reference TRBV2 and TRBJ2-5): EPEVTQTPSHQVTQMGQEVILRCVPISNHLYFYWYRQILGQKVEFLVSFYNNEISEKSEIFDDQFSVERPDGSNFTLKIRSTKLEDSAMYFCASSEALAEEQYFGPGTRLLVL.

The table lists this clonotype with a few counts. V and J are TRBV29-1 and TRBJ2-1; no clear D gene. V gave up 5 bases and J gave up 13 bases, with 18 bases separating them. This CDR3 spans 12 amino acids. CDR1 is SQVTM and CDR2 is ANQGSEA in the germline V gene. The CDR3 coding sequence is TGCAGCGTTTCGGGCAGGCAAGAGACCCAGTTCTTC. It specifies CSVSGRQETQFF.

V usage is TRBV7-2 and J usage is TRBJ2-7; D might be TRBD2 (6 bases). The CDR3 is made up of 16 amino acids. Trimming took 1 base from V and 4 from J, leaving 17 bases between them. In germline, CDR1 is SGHTA, CDR2 FQGNSA. In DNA form, the CDR3 reads TGTGCCAGCAGCTTAGTATCGGGGGAGGAGTCGTACGAGCAGTACTTC. This sequence encodes CASSLVSGEESYEQYF. The variable domain in full, with the rest retrieved from reference TRBV7-2 and TRBJ2-7, is GAGVSQSPSNKVTEKGKDVELRCDPISGHTALYWYRQSLGQGLEFLIYFQGNSAPDKSGLPSDRFSAERTGGSVSTLTIQRTQQEDSAVYLCASSLVSGEESYEQYFGPGTRLTVT.

The rearrangement links TRBV29-1 to TRBJ1-1, with D tentatively TRBD1 (6 bases). Looked up from germline, CDR1 is SQVTM and CDR2 is ANQGSEA. The V end lost 5 bases, the J end lost 1 base, and 11 bases lay between the germline ends. There are 13 residues in the CDR3. The CDR3 DNA follows: TGCAGCGTTTCCAAACAGGGGAACACTGAAGCTTTCTTT. Encoded protein: CSVSKQGNTEAFF.

This rearrangement joins TRBV28 to TRBJ2-7; the match to TRBD1 covers 7 bases. Germline CDR1 is MDHEN and CDR2 is SYDVKM. V was pared by 8 bases and J by 3 bases, with 7 bases of the junction left unmatched. The CDR3 contains 13 residues. CDR3 sequence reads: CASLGQASYEQYF. The CDR3 nucleotides read TGTGCCAGCCTCGGACAGGCCAGCTACGAGCAGTACTTC.

The gene calls are TRBV28 and TRBJ2-1; D is ambiguous. This CDR3 is built from 14 residues. Trimming took off 6 bases at V and 5 bases at J, with 14 bases between the two ends. Germline lookup yields CDR1 MDHEN and CDR2 SYDVKM. This CDR3 reads CASRRYNPDNEQFF. As DNA, the CDR3 is TGTGCCAGCAGGAGGTACAATCCTGACAATGAGCAGTTCTTC.

This chain uses TRBV20-1 with TRBJ1-5; D is possibly TRBD1 (6 bases). Trimming took off 0 bases at V and 2 bases at J, with 11 bases between the two ends. This CDR3 contains 15 residues. Germline CDR1 is DFQATT and CDR2 is SNEGSKA (reference sequence). The CDR3 sequence: CSARETGMGNQPQHF. The CDR3 nucleotides are TGCAGTGCTAGAGAAACAGGGATGGGCAATCAGCCCCAGCATTTT.

The gene calls are TRBV25-1 and TRBJ2-1; the D gene is possibly TRBD1 (6 bases). The CDR3 extends over 15 amino acids. Germline CDR1 and CDR2: MGHDK and SYGVNS. The germline V and J ends were trimmed by 6 bases and 6 bases, with 18 bases remaining between them. For the CDR3, the DNA is TGTGCCAGCAGGGAAACAGGGATAAGAGGCAATGAGCAGTTCTTC. This translates into CASRETGIRGNEQFF.

The rearrangement uses TRBV28 and TRBJ1-4, with D maybe TRBD1 (5 bases). Germline V lookup: CDR1 MDHEN, CDR2 SYDVKM. The CDR3 length is 17 residues. Trimming removed 3 bases from V and 2 bases from J, with 16 bases in between. CDR3 nucleotides: TGTGCCAGCAGTTTCCAGGGTGCGGGTTCGACTAATGAAAAACTGTTTTTT. It codes for CASSFQGAGSTNEKLFF. The full variable domain, in which reference TRBV28 and TRBJ1-4 provide the parts outside the CDR3, is DVKVTQSSRYLVKRTGEKVFLECVQDMDHENMFWYRQDPGLGLRLIYFSYDVKMKEKGDIPEGYSVSREKKERFSLILESASTNQTSMYLCASSFQGAGSTNEKLFFGSGTQLSVL.

The chain couples TRBV4-3 to TRBJ1-6; D call uncertain. The CDR3 consists of 15 residues. Germline V lookup: CDR1 LGHNA, CDR2 YSLEER. The V gene lost 0 bases and the J gene lost 9 bases, with 12 bases spanning the gap. CDR3 residues: CASSQEAVRPSPLHF. The CDR3 DNA reads as TGCGCCAGCAGCCAAGAGGCGGTCAGGCCTTCACCCCTCCACTTT.

This clonotype came up many times. The rearrangement links TRBV20-1 to TRBJ2-1; no clear D. CDR1 and CDR2 from the germline V gene are DFQATT and SNEGSKA (reference sequence). The CDR3 consists of 12 residues. V was cut by 4 bases and J by 7 bases, with 11 bases left in between. CDR3 DNA sequence: TGCAGTGCTACCCTTCTAGGGAATGAGCAGTTCTTC. It is translated as CSATLLGNEQFF.

The V and J genes are TRBV28 and TRBJ2-1; 12 bases are a match to TRBD2. This CDR3 region has 15 residues. V trimming: 7 bases; J trimming: 9 bases; junction bases outside the gene matches: 10. Germline values: CDR1 MDHEN, CDR2 SYDVKM. The CDR3 is CASNGLAGGRSEQFF. The CDR3 bases are TGTGCCAGCAACGGGCTAGCGGGAGGGCGTAGTGAGCAGTTCTTC.

This clonotype has just a few counts. V is TRBV5-6 and J is TRBJ2-4; tentatively, D is TRBD2 (5 bases). The J call may be wrong; the DNA end is better matched by TRBJ2-7. The CDR3 is 17 amino acids. Germline lookup yields CDR1 SGHDT and CDR2 YYEEEE. The CDR3 nucleotides are TGTGCCAGCAGCAATTTACTTATGGGGAGCCACTCCTACGAGCAGTACTTC. It yields the protein CASSNLLMGSHSYEQYF.

This clonotype was picked up a small number of times. The V gene is TRBV28, the J gene TRBJ2-3, with TRBD2 matching 11 bases. The CDR3 extends over 18 amino acids. Germline CDR1 is MDHEN and CDR2 is SYDVKM. V shed 1 base, J shed 2 bases, and the junction held 8 bases outside the gene matches. The CDR3 is CASSLSLLAGDLTDTQYF. Written as DNA, the CDR3 is TGTGCCAGCAGTTTATCCCTACTAGCGGGAGACCTCACAGATACGCAGTATTTT.

This clonotype appeared a few times. The V and J genes are TRBV9 and TRBJ2-5; D is possibly TRBD2 (5 bases). The CDR3 consists of 12 residues. Germline V gene sequence: CDR1 SGDLS, CDR2 YYNGEE. Trimming cost V 0 bases and J 11 bases, with 11 bases left between them. In DNA form, the CDR3 reads TGTGCCAGCAGCGTAGGGAATGGGGAGCAGTACTTC. Protein: CASSVGNGEQYF.

J is TRBJ2-7 and V is TRBV7-9, with 7 bases matching TRBD1. This CDR3 has 13 amino acids. The germline CDR1 and CDR2 sequences are SEHNR and FQNEAQ (reference sequence). J lost 3 bases, V lost 4 bases, and 3 bases had no gene match. Here the CDR3 reads CASSYGQVYEQYF. CDR3 DNA sequence: TGTGCCAGCAGCTACGGACAGGTCTACGAGCAGTACTTC.

V usage is TRBV6-2 or TRBV6-3 and J usage is TRBJ2-2; no clear D. V lost 2 bases and J 7 bases, leaving 8 bases between the germline ends. This CDR3 comprises 13 residues. The germline V gene encodes CDR1 MNHEY and CDR2 SVGEGT. CDR3 protein: CASSYTVIGELFF. CDR3 nucleotides: TGTGCCAGCAGTTACACGGTAATCGGGGAGCTGTTTTTT.